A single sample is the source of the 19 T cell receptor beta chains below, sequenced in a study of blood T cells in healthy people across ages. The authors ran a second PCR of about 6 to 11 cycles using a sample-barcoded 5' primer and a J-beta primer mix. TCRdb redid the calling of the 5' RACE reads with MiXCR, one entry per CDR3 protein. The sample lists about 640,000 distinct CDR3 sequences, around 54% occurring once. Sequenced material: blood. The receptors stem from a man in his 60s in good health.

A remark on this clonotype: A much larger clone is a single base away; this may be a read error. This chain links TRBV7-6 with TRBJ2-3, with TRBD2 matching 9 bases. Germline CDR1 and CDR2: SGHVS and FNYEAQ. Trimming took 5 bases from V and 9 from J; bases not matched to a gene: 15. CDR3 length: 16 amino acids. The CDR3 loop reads CASSQMGGGGGETQYF. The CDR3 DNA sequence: TGTGCCAGCAGCCAGATGGGCGGGGGGGGCGGAGAGACGCAGTATTTT. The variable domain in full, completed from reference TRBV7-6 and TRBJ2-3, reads GAGVSQSPRYKVTKRGQDVALRCDPISGHVSLYWYRQALGQGPEFLTYFNYEAQQDKSGLPNDRFSAERPEGSISTLTIQRTEQRDSAMYRCASSQMGGGGGETQYFGPGTRLTVL.

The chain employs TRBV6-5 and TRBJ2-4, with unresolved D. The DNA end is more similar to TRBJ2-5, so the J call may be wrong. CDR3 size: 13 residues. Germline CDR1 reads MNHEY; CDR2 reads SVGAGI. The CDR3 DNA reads TGTGCCAGCAGTTACGGCGCAGTAGAGACCCAGTACTTC. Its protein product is CASSYGAVETQYF.

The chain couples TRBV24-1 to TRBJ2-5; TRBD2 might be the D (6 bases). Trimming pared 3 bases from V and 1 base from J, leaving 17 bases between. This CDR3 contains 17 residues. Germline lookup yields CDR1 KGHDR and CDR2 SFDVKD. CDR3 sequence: CATSDGEASGSQETQYF. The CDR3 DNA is TGTGCCACCAGTGATGGGGAGGCTTCGGGGTCCCAAGAGACCCAGTACTTC.

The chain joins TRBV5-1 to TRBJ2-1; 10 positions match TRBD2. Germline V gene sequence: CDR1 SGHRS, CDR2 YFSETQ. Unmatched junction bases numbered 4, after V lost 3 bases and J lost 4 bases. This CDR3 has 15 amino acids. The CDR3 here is CASSSGTSEYNEQFF. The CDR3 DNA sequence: TGCGCCAGCAGCTCTGGGACTAGCGAATACAATGAGCAGTTCTTC.

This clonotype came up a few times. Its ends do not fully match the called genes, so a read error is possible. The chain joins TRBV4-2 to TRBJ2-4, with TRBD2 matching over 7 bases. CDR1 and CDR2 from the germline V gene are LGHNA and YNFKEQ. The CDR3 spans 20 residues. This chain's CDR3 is CASSQDRPLKRGPAENIQYF. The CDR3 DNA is TGTGCCAGCAGCCAAGATCGCCCTCTAAAGCGGGGACCAGCCGAAAACATTCAGTACTTC.

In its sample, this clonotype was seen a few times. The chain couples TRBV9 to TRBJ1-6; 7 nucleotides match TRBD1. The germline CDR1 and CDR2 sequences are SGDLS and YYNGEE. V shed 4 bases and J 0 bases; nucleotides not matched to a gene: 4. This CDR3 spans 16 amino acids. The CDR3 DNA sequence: TGTGCCAGCAGCCACCGGGACAGCTCCTATAATTCACCCCTCCACTTT. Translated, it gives CASSHRDSSYNSPLHF.

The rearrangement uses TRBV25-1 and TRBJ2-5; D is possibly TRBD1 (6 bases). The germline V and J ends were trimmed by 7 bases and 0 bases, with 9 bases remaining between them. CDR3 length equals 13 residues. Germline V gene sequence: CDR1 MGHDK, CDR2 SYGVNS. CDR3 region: CASNGQYQETQYF. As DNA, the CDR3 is TGTGCCAGCAACGGACAGTACCAAGAGACCCAGTACTTC.

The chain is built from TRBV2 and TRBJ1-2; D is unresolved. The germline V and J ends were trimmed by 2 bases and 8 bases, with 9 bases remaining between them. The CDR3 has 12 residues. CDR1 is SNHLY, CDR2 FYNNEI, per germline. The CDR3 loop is CASSERTEGYTF. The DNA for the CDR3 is TGTGCCAGCAGTGAAAGGACCGAAGGCTACACCTTC.

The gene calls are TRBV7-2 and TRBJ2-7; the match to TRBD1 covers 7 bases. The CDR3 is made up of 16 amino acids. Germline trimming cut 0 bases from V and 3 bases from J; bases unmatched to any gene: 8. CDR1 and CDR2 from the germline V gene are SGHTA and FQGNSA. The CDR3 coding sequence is TGTGCCAGCAGCTTAGCCTCCGGACAGGTGAACTACGAGCAGTACTTC. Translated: CASSLASGQVNYEQYF. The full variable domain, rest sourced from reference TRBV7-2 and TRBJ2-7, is GAGVSQSPSNKVTEKGKDVELRCDPISGHTALYWYRQSLGQGLEFLIYFQGNSAPDKSGLPSDRFSAERTGGSVSTLTIQRTQQEDSAVYLCASSLASGQVNYEQYFGPGTRLTVT.

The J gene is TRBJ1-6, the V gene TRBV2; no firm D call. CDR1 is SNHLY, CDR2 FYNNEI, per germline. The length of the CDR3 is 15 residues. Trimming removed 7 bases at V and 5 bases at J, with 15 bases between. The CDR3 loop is CASNELGGDNSPLHF. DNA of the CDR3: TGTGCCAGCAATGAGCTCGGTGGAGATAATTCACCCCTCCACTTT.

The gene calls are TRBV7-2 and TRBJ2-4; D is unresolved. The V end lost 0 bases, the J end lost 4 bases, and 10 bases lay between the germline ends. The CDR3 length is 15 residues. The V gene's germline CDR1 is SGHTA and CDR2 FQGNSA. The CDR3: CASSLAWNTKNIQYF. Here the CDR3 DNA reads TGTGCCAGCAGCTTAGCGTGGAACACTAAAAACATTCAGTACTTC.

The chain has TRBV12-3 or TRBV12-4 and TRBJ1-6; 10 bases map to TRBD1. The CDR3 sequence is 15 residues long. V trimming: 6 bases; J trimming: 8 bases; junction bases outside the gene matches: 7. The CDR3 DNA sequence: TGTGCCAGCAGCTGGACAGGGGGAACTGATTCACCCCTCCACTTT. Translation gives CASSWTGGTDSPLHF.

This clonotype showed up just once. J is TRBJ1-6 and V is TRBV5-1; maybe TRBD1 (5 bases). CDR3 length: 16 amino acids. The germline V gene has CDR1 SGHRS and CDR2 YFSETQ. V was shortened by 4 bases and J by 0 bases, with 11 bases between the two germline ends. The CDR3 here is CASSGTGSSYNSPLHF. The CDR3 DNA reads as TGCGCCAGCAGCGGGACGGGCTCCTCCTATAATTCACCCCTCCACTTT.

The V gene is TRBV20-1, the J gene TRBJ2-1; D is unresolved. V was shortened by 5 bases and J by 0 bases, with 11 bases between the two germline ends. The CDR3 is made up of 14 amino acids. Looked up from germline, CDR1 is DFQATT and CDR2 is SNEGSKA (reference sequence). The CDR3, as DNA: TGCAGTGCTCAGGCGGTGAGCTCCTACAATGAGCAGTTCTTC. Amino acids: CSAQAVSSYNEQFF.

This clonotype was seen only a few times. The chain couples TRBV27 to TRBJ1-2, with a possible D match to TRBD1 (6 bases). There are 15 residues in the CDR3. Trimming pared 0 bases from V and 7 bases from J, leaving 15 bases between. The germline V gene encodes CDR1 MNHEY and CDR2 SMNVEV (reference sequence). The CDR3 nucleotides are TGTGCCAGCAGTTTATCCGCCTCGGGGGGCCGTGGCTACACCTTC. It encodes CASSLSASGGRGYTF.

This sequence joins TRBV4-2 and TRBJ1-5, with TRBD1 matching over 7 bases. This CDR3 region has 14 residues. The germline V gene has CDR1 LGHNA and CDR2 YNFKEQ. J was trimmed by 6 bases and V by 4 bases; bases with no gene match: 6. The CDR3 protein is CASSPLGGSQPQHF. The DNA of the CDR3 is TGTGCCAGCAGCCCCCTAGGGGGCAGTCAGCCCCAGCATTTT.

CDR3 protein: CASSKSYNEQFF. The CDR3 DNA is TGTGCCAGCAGCAAGTCCTACAATGAGCAGTTCTTC. V is TRBV7-9 and J is TRBJ2-1; D not certain. This CDR3 has 12 amino acids. With 5 bases removed from V and 1 base from J, the gap between germline ends came to 3 bases. Germline V lookup: CDR1 SEHNR, CDR2 FQNEAQ (reference sequence).

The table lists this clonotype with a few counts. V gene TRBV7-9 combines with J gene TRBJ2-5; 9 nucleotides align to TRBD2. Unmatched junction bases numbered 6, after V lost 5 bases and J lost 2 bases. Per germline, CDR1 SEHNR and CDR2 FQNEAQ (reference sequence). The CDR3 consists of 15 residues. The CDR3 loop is CASSPSSGGQETQYF. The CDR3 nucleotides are TGTGCCAGCAGCCCGAGCAGCGGGGGGCAAGAGACCCAGTACTTC.

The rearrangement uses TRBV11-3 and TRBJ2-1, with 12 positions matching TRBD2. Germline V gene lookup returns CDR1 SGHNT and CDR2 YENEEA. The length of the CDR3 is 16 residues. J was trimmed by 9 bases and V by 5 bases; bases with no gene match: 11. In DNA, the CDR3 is TGTGCCAGCAGCCCACAGACTAGCGGGGGTTACGGTGAGCAGTTCTTC. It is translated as CASSPQTSGGYGEQFF.